This entry lists 14 T cell receptor beta chains sequenced from one sample in a study of CD8 T cells in ankylosing spondylitis. In TCRdb, the 5' RACE reads were re-called with MiXCR into one record per CDR3 protein. The sample lists some 95,000 distinct CDR3 sequences; around 9.4% were seen once. Sequencing was done on a sample of blood, either unsorted or a sorted T cell fraction (not recorded which). The receptors here all came from a male donor with ankylosing spondylitis or in good health (not recorded which).

This clonotype was detected a few times. The V call is TRBV18, the J call TRBJ2-1; D call uncertain. This CDR3 has 13 residues. Germline V gene lookup returns CDR1 KGHSH and CDR2 LQKENI. V lost 2 bases to trimming and J lost 8 bases, with 10 bases between them. The CDR3 sequence is CASSPKGPDEQFF. In DNA, the CDR3 is TGTGCCAGCTCACCAAAGGGCCCCGATGAGCAGTTCTTC.

This clonotype came up a few times. This chain uses TRBV7-3 with TRBJ1-2; the match to TRBD1 covers 10 bases. The CDR3 runs to 15 residues. The V gene end was trimmed by 5 bases and the J gene end by 5 bases; junction bases not matched to a gene: 8. The germline CDR1 and CDR2 sequences are SGHTA and FQGTGA. CDR3: CASSPSGQGDYGYTF. As DNA, the CDR3 is TGTGCCAGCAGCCCCAGTGGACAGGGGGATTATGGCTACACCTTC.

This clonotype was recorded at least ten times. The chain carries TRBV5-4 and TRBJ1-6, with D possibly TRBD1 on 6 matching bases. The CDR3 runs 14 residues. The germline V and J ends were trimmed by 0 bases and 9 bases, with 10 bases remaining between them. Germline CDR1 SGHNT, CDR2 YYREEE (reference sequence). CDR3 in amino acids: CASSLAGVRSPLHF. The CDR3 region has the DNA TGTGCCAGCAGCTTGGCAGGGGTTCGTTCACCCCTCCACTTT.

The table lists this clonotype with many counts. J is TRBJ2-3 and V is TRBV20-1; D call uncertain. CDR3 length: 11 residues. Trimming took 5 bases from V and 4 from J, leaving 7 bases between them. The germline V gene has CDR1 DFQATT and CDR2 SNEGSKA (reference sequence). CDR3 in amino acids: CSADMADTQYF. The CDR3 nucleotides are TGCAGTGCTGATATGGCAGATACGCAGTATTTT.

This clonotype appeared many times. J is TRBJ2-3 and V is TRBV12-3 or TRBV12-4, with D unclear. The germline V and J ends were trimmed by 4 bases and 4 bases, with 12 bases remaining between them. CDR3 length: 14 amino acids. DNA for the CDR3: TGTGCCAGCAGTTCGATCTTGAGTGCAGATACGCAGTATTTT. Translation: CASSSILSADTQYF.

There are many counts of this clonotype. This chain uses TRBV27 with TRBJ2-5, with D perhaps TRBD2 (5 bases). Trimming took off 6 bases at V and 1 base at J, with 9 bases between the two ends. The CDR3 covers 13 residues. Germline V gene sequence: CDR1 MNHEY, CDR2 SMNVEV (reference sequence). CDR3 in DNA: TGTGCCAGCAGCCGAGAGGGCCAAGAGACCCAGTACTTC. It is translated as CASSREGQETQYF.

This clonotype came up many times. This sequence joins TRBV3-1 and TRBJ2-3, with D unresolved. The germline V and J ends were trimmed by 1 base and 0 bases, with 5 bases remaining between them. This CDR3 is built from 14 residues. Per the germline V gene, CDR1 is LGHDT and CDR2 is YNNKEL (reference sequence). CDR3 nucleotide sequence: TGTGCCAGCAGCCAAGGACACAGCACAGATACGCAGTATTTT. This encodes CASSQGHSTDTQYF.

This clonotype was observed at least ten times. CDR3 bases: TGTGCCAGCAGTACCGGGACAGGGGGCTCCGGGGAGCTGTTTTTT. It translates to CASSTGTGGSGELFF. This chain joins TRBV7-3 and TRBJ2-2; 12 nucleotides match TRBD1. The length of the CDR3 is 15 residues. Per germline, CDR1 SGHTA and CDR2 FQGTGA. The ends lost 6 bases at V and 6 bases at J; junction bases unmatched: 5.

The sample holds a few counts of this clonotype. The rearrangement uses TRBV2 and TRBJ1-5; D is unresolved. V was clipped by 2 bases and J by 3 bases, with 8 bases between them. The CDR3 is 14 amino acids. Germline values: CDR1 SNHLY, CDR2 FYNNEI. The CDR3 sequence is CASSELGSNQPQHF. The CDR3 nucleotides are TGTGCCAGCAGTGAATTGGGGTCCAATCAGCCCCAGCATTTT.

This clonotype was observed at least ten times. Written as DNA, the CDR3 is TGCGCCAGCAGCGAGACGCTGAACACCGGGGAGCTGTTTTTT. It translates to CASSETLNTGELFF. The chain employs TRBV5-1 and TRBJ2-2; D gene ambiguous. Trimming took off 4 bases at V and 1 base at J, with 8 bases between the two ends. The CDR3 loop spans 14 amino acids. Germline V gene data show CDR1 as SGHRS and CDR2 as YFSETQ. The variable domain in full, completed from reference TRBV5-1 and TRBJ2-2, reads KAGVTQTPRYLIKTRGQQVTLSCSPISGHRSVSWYQQTPGQGLQFLFEYFSETQRNKGNFPGRFSGRQFSNSRSEMNVSTLELGDSALYLCASSETLNTGELFFGEGSRLTVL.

Comments on this clonotype: A read error may explain this, as a much larger clone is one base away. The gene calls are TRBV30 and TRBJ2-7; no clear D gene. Deletions cut 6 bases from V and 4 bases from J, with 13 bases between. CDR1 GTSNPN and CDR2 SVGIG come from the germline V gene (reference sequence). The CDR3 sequence is 12 residues long. CDR3 residues: CACSTLGYEQYF. CDR3 nucleotides: TGTGCCTGCAGTACCCTAGGATACGAGCAGTACTTC.

This clonotype has at least ten counts. This rearrangement joins TRBV15 to TRBJ2-7, with 7 bases that match TRBD1. Trimming took 4 bases from V and 5 from J; bases not matched to a gene: 8. This CDR3 contains 14 residues. Germline V lookup: CDR1 LNHNV, CDR2 YYDKDF (reference sequence). The CDR3 loop reads CATSKGQLRDEQYF. The CDR3 DNA sequence: TGTGCCACCAGCAAGGGACAGCTACGAGACGAGCAGTACTTC. The full variable domain, in which reference TRBV15 and TRBJ2-7 provide the parts outside the CDR3, is DAMVIQNPRYQVTQFGKPVTLSCSQTLNHNVMYWYQQKSSQAPKLLFHYYDKDFNNEADTPDNFQSRRPNTSFCFLDIRSPGLGDTAMYLCATSKGQLRDEQYFGPGTRLTVT.

This clonotype was observed many times. The chain carries TRBV5-1 and TRBJ2-1; 9 nucleotides line up with TRBD2. The CDR3 totals 19 residues. Germline V gene sequence: CDR1 SGHRS, CDR2 YFSETQ. J gave up 5 bases and V 4 bases, and 19 bases lay outside the gene matches. The CDR3 nucleotides read TGCGCCAGCAGCACCCCCGAACCCCTGGCGGGGGGGCCCCACAATGAGCAGTTCTTC. Protein product: CASSTPEPLAGGPHNEQFF.

This clonotype was observed many times. The V gene is TRBV20-1, the J gene TRBJ1-5; no firm D call. The CDR3 spans 14 residues. Trimming shortened V by 3 bases and J by 2 bases, and 11 bases separated the two germline ends. CDR1 is DFQATT, CDR2 SNEGSKA, per germline (reference sequence). CDR3 DNA: TGCAGTGCTAGTTCGGTGGTTGGCAATCAGCCCCAGCATTTT. Its translation is CSASSVVGNQPQHF.